Included here is one T cell receptor beta chain sequence, with context. This sample was taken from a study of blood T cell repertoires in COVID-19. Study at large: Samples of COVID-19 (acute and convalescent) were obtained from the United States, Italy and Spain.

The CDR3 contains 17 residues. Germline CDR1 is KGHSH and CDR2 is LQKENI. V shed 3 bases, J shed 4 bases, and the junction held 4 bases outside the gene matches. Measured with immunoSEQ multiplex PCR; TCRdb has only the in-frame clones, and not every one. The sample holds some 85,000 clones, around 75% seen once. The chain employs TRBV18 and TRBJ2-6, with 12 bases that match TRBD1. The specimen was peripheral blood. This clonotype was obtained from a man aged 70 or older with COVID-19, enrolled during active disease. The CDR3 DNA is TGTGCCAGCTCACCTCCGGGACAGGGGGCAGGGGCCAACGTCCTGACTTTC. Its translation: CASSPPGQGAGANVLTF.